These 22 T cell receptor beta chains originate from one sample sequenced in a study of blood T cell repertoires in COVID-19. Generated by immunoSEQ multiplex PCR, the TCRdb table keeps only in-frame clones and is missing some. The sample includes about 160,000 clones, around 80% of them seen just once. Sequencing input: peripheral blood. The source is a man in his fifties or sixties with active or convalescent COVID-19.

This rearrangement joins TRBV9 to TRBJ1-6, with TRBD1 as a possible D gene (5 bases). V dropped 4 bases and J dropped 4 bases, with 18 bases sitting between them. CDR1 SGDLS and CDR2 YYNGEE come from the germline V gene. This CDR3 has 17 residues. The CDR3 reads CASSPKDSLWYNSPLHF. Here the CDR3 DNA reads TGTGCCAGCAGCCCTAAAGACAGCCTTTGGTATAATTCACCCCTCCACTTT.

This clone was counted only a few times. CDR3 in DNA: TGCAGCGCCGAAGGGGGTGGCACTGAAGCTTTCTTT. This gives the protein CSAEGGGTEAFF. The chain is built from TRBV29-1 and TRBJ1-1, with D perhaps TRBD1 (6 bases). The CDR3 consists of 12 residues. Trimming took 7 bases from V and 4 from J, leaving 13 bases between them. The germline gives CDR1 SQVTM, CDR2 ANQGSEA.

V gene TRBV7-2 combines with J gene TRBJ2-7, with D perhaps TRBD2 (6 bases). Germline V CDR1 and CDR2: SGHTA, FQGNSA. V was pared by 4 bases and J by 1 base, with 8 bases between. This CDR3 spans 13 amino acids. The CDR3 is CASSSGLSYEQYF. CDR3 nucleotides: TGTGCCAGCAGCTCGGGACTGTCCTACGAGCAGTACTTC.

This clone was counted a single time. The chain uses TRBV6-2 or TRBV6-3 and TRBJ2-7; D is perhaps TRBD1 (6 bases). In germline, CDR1 is MNHEY, CDR2 SVGEGT. V lost 5 bases to trimming and J lost 5 bases, with 16 bases between them. The CDR3 has 14 residues. The CDR3 sequence: CASSHPTGSHEQYF. The CDR3 region has the DNA TGTGCCAGCAGTCACCCAACAGGGTCCCACGAGCAGTACTTC.

On this clone: A much larger clone lies a single base off, so this may be a read error. The J gene is TRBJ2-1, the V gene TRBV7-6; D is undetermined. The CDR3 consists of 12 residues. Germline V gives CDR1 SGHVS, CDR2 FNYEAQ. Trimming removed 3 bases from V and 4 bases from J, with 4 bases in between. The DNA for the CDR3 is TGTGCCAGCAGCTTGGCATACAATGAGCAGTTCTTC. This translates into CASSLAYNEQFF.

In its sample, this clone was seen a few times. This chain uses TRBV5-1 with TRBJ1-2; 8 nucleotides align to TRBD1. CDR3 length: 15 residues. V trimming: 2 bases; J trimming: 6 bases; junction bases outside the gene matches: 9. Germline V CDR1 and CDR2: SGHRS, YFSETQ. CDR3 amino acids: CASSLDRGLMDGYTF. CDR3 coding DNA: TGCGCCAGCAGCTTAGACAGGGGCCTTATGGATGGCTACACCTTC.

V gene TRBV5-1 combines with J gene TRBJ2-3; TRBD2 matches 7 bases. This CDR3 has 14 residues. Germline V gene sequence: CDR1 SGHRS, CDR2 YFSETQ. V was clipped by 4 bases and J by 4 bases; unmatched bases: 6. Written as DNA, the CDR3 is TGCGCCAGCAGCGGCGGGAGCTACGCAGATACGCAGTATTTT. Amino acid sequence: CASSGGSYADTQYF.

The genes are TRBV28 and TRBJ2-5; D uncertain. V lost 2 bases to trimming and J lost 5 bases, with 18 bases between them. The length of the CDR3 is 16 residues. CDR1 MDHEN and CDR2 SYDVKM come from the germline V gene. DNA for the CDR3: TGTGCCAGCAGTTTAGCTCCGGGTCCTTCTGAGGAGACCCAGTACTTC. Amino acids: CASSLAPGPSEETQYF.

The chain couples TRBV19 to TRBJ1-2; 10 bases match TRBD1. The CDR3 is 16 amino acids. Trimming took 7 bases from V and 6 from J; bases not matched to a gene: 14. The germline V gene has CDR1 LNHDA and CDR2 SQIVND (reference sequence). The CDR3 bases are TGTGCCAGTAACACTCCGCCGGGACAGGGGTTGGATGGCTACACCTTC. This codes for CASNTPPGQGLDGYTF.

The chain combines TRBV4-1 with TRBJ2-3; 8 positions agree with TRBD2. V gave up 4 bases and J gave up 4 bases; unmatched junction bases: 7. The V gene's germline CDR1 is MGHRA and CDR2 YSYEKL. The CDR3 extends over 15 amino acids. The CDR3: CASSLFLAGPDTQYF. CDR3 coding DNA: TGCGCCAGCAGCCTTTTTTTAGCGGGACCAGATACGCAGTATTTT.

Regarding this clone: An end of the junction does not agree with germline; a read error may underlie this. The chain carries TRBV7-7 and TRBJ2-5; a possible D gene is TRBD1 (7 bases). The CDR3 covers 13 residues. CDR1 and CDR2 from the germline V gene are SSHAT and FNYEAQ (reference sequence). CDR3 nucleotides: TGTGCTAGCAGCTTACCAGGGGGGGAGACCCAGTACTTC. Its protein is CASSLPGGETQYF. The variable domain in full, with the rest retrieved from reference TRBV7-7 and TRBJ2-5, is GAGVSQSPRYKVTKRGQDVTLRCDPISSHATLYWYQQALGQGPEFLTYFNYEAQPDKSGLPSDRFSAERPEGSISTLTIQRTEQRDSAMYRCASSLPGGETQYFGPGTRLLVL.

V gene TRBV28 combines with J gene TRBJ1-2; 11 bases match TRBD1. Trimming took 5 bases from V and 1 from J; bases not matched to a gene: 3. The CDR3 totals 15 residues. Germline values: CDR1 MDHEN, CDR2 SYDVKM. The DNA for the CDR3 is TGTGCCAGCAGTATTGGGACAGGGGGTAACTATGGCTACACCTTC. Its translation: CASSIGTGGNYGYTF.

The rearrangement links TRBV7-9 to TRBJ2-5, with D tentatively TRBD1 (6 bases). Trimming pared 9 bases from V and 2 bases from J, leaving 19 bases between. The germline V gene encodes CDR1 SEHNR and CDR2 FQNEAQ (reference sequence). CDR3 length: 15 amino acids. This CDR3 reads CASTAGDTPQETQYF. In DNA form, the CDR3 reads TGTGCCAGTACTGCCGGGGACACCCCTCAAGAGACCCAGTACTTC.

In this sample, this clone turned up once. This chain links TRBV4-2 with TRBJ2-6; 11 bases fit TRBD1. Germline values: CDR1 LGHNA, CDR2 YNFKEQ. This CDR3 comprises 17 residues. V dropped 3 bases and J dropped 3; count of bases not matched to a gene: 4. The CDR3 loop reads CASSHGQGASGANVLTF. The CDR3, as DNA: TGTGCCAGCAGCCACGGACAGGGGGCGAGTGGGGCCAACGTCCTGACTTTC.

The V and J genes are TRBV5-1 and TRBJ1-6, with a tentative D call TRBD1 (5 bases). Per the germline V gene, CDR1 is SGHRS and CDR2 is YFSETQ. V lost 1 base, J lost 4 bases, and 9 bases lay in between. The CDR3 extends over 15 amino acids. The CDR3 reads CASSLMTAYNSPLHF. CDR3 DNA sequence: TGCGCCAGCAGCTTGATGACAGCTTATAATTCACCCCTCCACTTT.

The V gene is TRBV25-1, the J gene TRBJ2-3; no clear D gene. CDR3 size: 16 residues. Trimming removed 2 bases from V and 0 bases from J, with 12 bases in between. Germline CDR1 and CDR2: MGHDK and SYGVNS. The CDR3 here is CASSEQKTASTDTQYF. For the CDR3, the DNA is TGTGCCAGCAGTGAACAAAAAACAGCTAGCACAGATACGCAGTATTTT.

J is TRBJ2-3 and V is TRBV4-2, with 7 bases aligning to TRBD2. V shed 3 bases and J 4 bases; nucleotides not matched to a gene: 4. This CDR3 region has 14 residues. CDR1 is LGHNA and CDR2 is YNFKEQ in the germline V gene. Here the CDR3 DNA reads TGTGCCAGCAGCCAGACTAGCTCCTCAGATACGCAGTATTTT. Amino acids: CASSQTSSSDTQYF.

J is TRBJ2-7 and V is TRBV18, with TRBD2 identical over 12 bases. Germline V lookup: CDR1 KGHSH, CDR2 LQKENI. V lost 3 bases and J lost 3; bases outside the gene matches: 12. The CDR3 sequence is 18 residues long. CDR3 nucleotide sequence: TGTGCCAGCTCACCTACCTTCAGACTAGCGGGAGATGTCTACGAGCAGTACTTC. This sequence encodes CASSPTFRLAGDVYEQYF.

This clone was recorded only once. As DNA, the CDR3 is TGCGCCAGCAGCTTGGTTTCTGGACAGGGGGCATATAACGAGCAGTACTTC. This gives the protein CASSLVSGQGAYNEQYF. The V call is TRBV5-1, the J call TRBJ2-7; 11 positions match TRBD1. Germline CDR1 and CDR2: SGHRS and YFSETQ. CDR3 size: 17 residues. V was clipped by 0 bases and J by 5 bases; unmatched bases: 10.

The chain carries TRBV18 and TRBJ2-6, with 7 bases matching TRBD1. The CDR3 spans 15 residues. Germline CDR1 and CDR2: KGHSH and LQKENI. V shed 4 bases and J 2 bases; nucleotides not matched to a gene: 2. CDR3 amino acids: CASSLGTAGANVLTF. The CDR3 DNA sequence: TGTGCCAGCTCACTGGGGACAGCTGGGGCCAACGTCCTGACTTTC.

This clone was observed once. This chain uses TRBV9 with TRBJ2-7; 13 bases match TRBD2. The CDR3 runs to 17 residues. Per the germline V gene, CDR1 is SGDLS and CDR2 is YYNGEE. J gave up 5 bases and V 0 bases, and 8 bases lay outside the gene matches. The CDR3 DNA sequence: TGTGCCAGCAGCGTAGCTACCGGACTAGCGGGAGATGACGAGCAGTACTTC. It is translated as CASSVATGLAGDDEQYF.

V gene TRBV3-1 (or the pseudogene TRBV3-2) combines with J gene TRBJ2-7, with D perhaps TRBD2 (7 bases). Trimming took off 3 bases at V and 1 base at J, with 13 bases between the two ends. CDR1 and CDR2 from the germline V gene are LGHDT and YNNKEL (reference sequence). This CDR3 spans 15 amino acids. The CDR3 region has the DNA TGTGCCAGCAGCCAGGACGGGGGGCTTTCCTACGAGCAGTACTTC. The encoded protein is CASSQDGGLSYEQYF.